This TCR beta chain was sequenced during a study of cytomegalovirus exposure and HLA in healthy donors. Across the study: Earlier sequencing of 200 million or so T cells yielded 100 million to 140 million unique TCR beta sequences. Counted in an early data release were some 81 million unique TCRs from HLA-typed donors. Study-level results: There were reportedly fewer N-insertions in an Asian-associated ancestry cluster than the roughly 680-donor mean, in a later analysis. The study flagged some 170 TCR beta chains as cytomegalovirus-associated.

The PCR made use of 60 Vbeta and 13 Jbeta primers. The protocol was immunoSEQ multiplex PCR, while the TCRdb copy is restricted to in-frame clones and leaves out a portion. Of about 130,000 clones listed, around 80% are singletons. Note on this clone: As yet, its antigen is unknown.

The CDR3 contains 12 residues. CDR1 is SEHNR and CDR2 is FQNEAQ in the germline V gene (reference sequence). The V end lost 8 bases, the J end lost 3 bases, and 9 bases lay between the germline ends. The chain joins TRBV7-9 to TRBJ2-3; no firm D call. The source material was PBMCs. The origin of this receptor is a man aged 30-40 years in good health and CMV-seronegative. The DNA for the CDR3 is TGTGCCAGCTCCCCAGAAACAGATACGCAGTATTTT. Translated, it gives CASSPETDTQYF.